One sample yielded the 23 T cell receptor beta chains listed below, sequenced in a study of early T cells in non-severe SARS-CoV-2 infection (dated by TCRdb to 2020 to 2023). Libraries came from 5' RACE. The sample was run on a NextSeq 500. TCRdb took the public reads, trimmed them with fastp at Q25, ran MiXCR for clone calling and kept in-frame beta chains. Records with the same CDR3 protein are collapsed into one entry carrying the most frequent genes and DNA. The sample profile shows roughly 57,000 distinct CDR3 sequences; roughly 12% of them were found once. The ten most abundant clones make up 2% to 3% of the sample. Sample: whole blood, taken at baseline. The source is an adult who was a healthcare worker with PCR-confirmed SARS-CoV-2 infection or an uninfected control (not recorded which).

This clonotype showed up just once. This chain uses TRBV25-1 with TRBJ1-1; D is unclear. CDR3 size: 13 residues. The V end was cut by 1 base, the J end by 3 bases, with 6 bases between. Germline V gene sequence: CDR1 MGHDK, CDR2 SYGVNS. The CDR3 reads CASSELGHTEAFF. The CDR3 DNA sequence: TGTGCCAGCAGTGAATTAGGCCACACTGAAGCTTTCTTT.

V is TRBV11-2 and J is TRBJ2-2; D unclear. Germline V CDR1 and CDR2: SGHAT, FQNNGV. Trimming shortened V by 1 base and J by 0 bases, and 3 bases separated the two germline ends. The CDR3 is 14 residues long. The CDR3 protein is CASSLGSNTGELFF. The CDR3 DNA follows: TGTGCCAGCAGCTTAGGGTCGAACACCGGGGAGCTGTTTTTT.

This clonotype has a count of ten or more. This sequence joins TRBV20-1 and TRBJ2-5, with D possibly being TRBD2 (6 bases). Deletions cut 1 base from V and 0 bases from J, with 6 bases between. Germline CDR1 is DFQATT and CDR2 is SNEGSKA (reference sequence). The CDR3 spans 13 residues. The chain's CDR3 is CSARGDYQETQYF. In DNA form, the CDR3 reads TGCAGTGCTAGAGGGGACTACCAAGAGACCCAGTACTTC.

The rearrangement joins TRBV6-6 to TRBJ2-3, with 12 bases fitting TRBD2. This CDR3 is 17 amino acids long. Germline CDR1 reads MNHNY; CDR2 reads SVGAGI (reference sequence). V dropped 2 bases and J dropped 0; count of bases not matched to a gene: 3. The CDR3 protein is CASSYTSGRPSTDTQYF. The CDR3 bases are TGTGCCAGCAGTTACACTAGCGGGAGGCCGAGCACAGATACGCAGTATTTT.

The chain carries TRBV29-1 and TRBJ2-5, with D perhaps assigned TRBD1 or TRBD2 (5 bases each). CDR1 SQVTM and CDR2 ANQGSEA come from the germline V gene. The CDR3 is 11 amino acids. V was shortened by 7 bases and J by 5 bases, with 11 bases between the two germline ends. CDR3 bases: TGCAGCGCCAGACAGCGGGAGACCCAGTACTTC. Amino acids: CSARQRETQYF.

In its sample, this clonotype was seen many times. This chain uses TRBV7-9 with TRBJ2-7; D remains unclear. Germline V lookup: CDR1 SEHNR, CDR2 FQNEAQ (reference sequence). The CDR3 runs 13 residues. Trimming cost V 1 base and J 6 bases, with 10 bases left between them. CDR3 protein: CASSLGWTGEQYF. The CDR3 region has the DNA TGTGCCAGCAGCTTAGGCTGGACCGGCGAGCAGTACTTC.

This clonotype was seen ten or more times. The chain is built from TRBV4-2 and TRBJ2-5; TRBD1 agrees at 7 bases. With V trimmed by 1 base and J by 3 bases, 2 bases remained unmatched. The germline V gene encodes CDR1 LGHNA and CDR2 YNFKEQ. The CDR3 has 14 residues. The CDR3 here is CASSQGQGEETQYF. CDR3 coding DNA: TGTGCCAGCAGCCAAGGACAGGGTGAAGAGACCCAGTACTTC.

J is TRBJ2-5 and V is TRBV20-1, with D unclear. CDR3 length equals 13 residues. Between the trimmed V and J ends, which lost 3 bases and 1 base, there was a span of 9 bases. CDR1 DFQATT and CDR2 SNEGSKA come from the germline V gene (reference sequence). In DNA, the CDR3 is TGCAGTGCTAGGTCCTGGTCCCAAGAGACCCAGTACTTC. Encoded protein: CSARSWSQETQYF.

This clonotype has only a few counts. The chain links TRBV27 to TRBJ2-4; D is undetermined. The CDR3 consists of 14 residues. The V and J ends lost 0 bases and 4 bases respectively, with 7 bases between them. Germline V gene lookup returns CDR1 MNHEY and CDR2 SMNVEV (reference sequence). The CDR3 DNA reads TGTGCCAGCAGTTTATCGCTGGGAAAAAACATTCAGTACTTC. As protein: CASSLSLGKNIQYF.

This clonotype has more than one count but fewer than ten. The DNA of the CDR3 is TGTGCCAGCAGCTTAGTGGGACAGGGGAATGAAAAACTGTTTTTT. Translating it yields CASSLVGQGNEKLFF. The V and J genes are TRBV11-2 and TRBJ1-4, with 10 bases lining up with TRBD1. Germline CDR1 is SGHAT and CDR2 is FQNNGV. V lost 1 base, J lost 5 bases, and 1 base stayed unmatched. This CDR3 spans 15 amino acids. Based on the CDR3 plus reference TRBV11-2 and TRBJ1-4, the full variable domain is EAGVAQSPRYKIIEKRQSVAFWCNPISGHATLYWYQQILGQGPKLLIQFQNNGVVDDSQLPKDRFSAERLKGVDSTLKIQPAKLEDSAVYLCASSLVGQGNEKLFFGSGTQLSVL.

At least ten counts were recorded for this clonotype. J is TRBJ1-2 and V is TRBV11-2; 8 nucleotides match TRBD1. Trimming at V came to 5 bases and at J to 2 bases, leaving 16 bases not matched to a gene. This CDR3 contains 18 residues. Germline lookup yields CDR1 SGHAT and CDR2 FQNNGV. The CDR3 spells CASSLRFPGGELNYGYTF. In DNA form, the CDR3 reads TGTGCCAGCAGCCTAAGATTCCCAGGGGGCGAACTAAACTATGGCTACACCTTC.

This clonotype showed up many times. This chain uses TRBV18 with TRBJ1-1; D unclear. The ends were cut back, 1 base at V and 1 base at J, with 4 bases in the middle. Germline CDR1 reads KGHSH; CDR2 reads LQKENI. CDR3 size: 13 residues. CDR3 protein: CASSPQGNTEAFF. The CDR3 DNA reads as TGTGCCAGCTCACCACAGGGGAACACTGAAGCTTTCTTT.

This clonotype was detected only a few times. The chain recombines TRBV27 with TRBJ2-1; D unresolved. The CDR3 totals 12 residues. V lost 7 bases, J lost 7 bases, and 11 bases lay in between. Germline loops: CDR1 MNHEY, CDR2 SMNVEV (reference sequence). Here the CDR3 reads CASTNWWNEQFF. In DNA form, the CDR3 reads TGTGCCAGCACCAACTGGTGGAATGAGCAGTTCTTC.

Notes on this clonotype: This sequence may be a read error, since a much larger clone differs from it by one base. This sequence joins TRBV14 and TRBJ2-7, with D tentatively TRBD2 (5 bases). The CDR3 sequence is 15 residues long. V lost 1 base and J lost 3, with 13 bases in between. The V gene's germline CDR1 is SGHDN and CDR2 FVKESK. Written as DNA, the CDR3 is TGTGCCAGCAGCCAAGGACTATCGGGGTTCTACGAGCAGTACTTC. Protein sequence: CASSQGLSGFYEQYF.

The chain recombines TRBV21-1 with TRBJ2-7; the table's D call, TRBD2, has no DNA check behind it. TRBV21-1 is marked as a pseudogene. The CDR3 consists of 14 residues. The CDR3 loop is CASSPGTSTYEQYF. The CDR3 DNA sequence: TGTGCCAGCAGCCCCGGGACTTCGACCTACGAGCAGTACTTC.

This clonotype showed up just a few times. The chain employs TRBV3-1 and TRBJ1-5; D remains unclear. Trimming pared 2 bases from V and 5 bases from J, leaving 10 bases between. The CDR3 runs to 14 residues. In germline, CDR1 is LGHDT, CDR2 YNNKEL (reference sequence). CDR3 residues: CASSQSPGDQPQHF. CDR3 nucleotide sequence: TGTGCCAGCAGCCAAAGTCCTGGGGATCAGCCCCAGCATTTT. Drawing the rest from reference TRBV3-1 and TRBJ1-5, the complete variable domain is DTAVSQTPKYLVTQMGNDKSIKCEQNLGHDTMYWYKQDSKKFLKIMFSYNNKELIINETVPNRFSPKSPDKAHLNLHINSLELGDSAVYFCASSQSPGDQPQHFGDGTRLSIL.

The chain has TRBV11-2 and TRBJ2-7; TRBD2 agrees at 10 bases. The junction had 13 bases not matched to a gene; V was cut back by 1 base and J by 4 bases. Germline-derived CDR1 and CDR2 are SGHAT and FQNNGV. CDR3 length equals 18 residues. CDR3 sequence: CASSLGYLSSGSSYEQYF. The CDR3 nucleotides read TGTGCCAGCAGCTTAGGTTATTTATCTAGCGGGAGTTCTTACGAGCAGTACTTC.

In this sample, this clonotype turned up a few times. The V gene is TRBV6-5, the J gene TRBJ2-7; a weak D match, TRBD2 (7 bases). CDR1 is MNHEY and CDR2 is SVGAGI in the germline V gene. The length of the CDR3 is 13 residues. V was trimmed by 7 bases and J by 6 bases, leaving 16 bases between them. The CDR3 spells CASTGGSRGEQYF. DNA of the CDR3: TGTGCCAGCACGGGCGGGAGCAGGGGCGAGCAGTACTTC.

J is TRBJ2-3 and V is TRBV12-3 or TRBV12-4; no definite D call. This CDR3 contains 10 residues. With 6 bases removed from V and 5 bases from J, the gap between germline ends came to 3 bases. The DNA for the CDR3 is TGTGCCAGCAGCCTAGATACGCAGTATTTT. Protein: CASSLDTQYF.

CDR3 protein: CASSSGPFREQYF. In DNA form, the CDR3 reads TGTGCCAGCAGCTCCGGGCCGTTCCGCGAGCAGTACTTC. The chain uses TRBV7-2 and TRBJ2-7; D is unclear. The germline gives CDR1 SGHTA, CDR2 FQGNSA. This CDR3 comprises 13 residues. Trimming took off 4 bases at V and 6 bases at J, with 13 bases between the two ends.

This clonotype was observed at least ten times. J is TRBJ1-1 and V is TRBV29-1; TRBD1 might be the D (6 bases). The germline gives CDR1 SQVTM, CDR2 ANQGSEA. This CDR3 comprises 14 residues. Trimming pared 3 bases from V and 0 bases from J, leaving 11 bases between. CDR3 region: CSVDAGVLNTEAFF. Here the CDR3 DNA reads TGCAGCGTTGACGCAGGGGTTCTGAACACTGAAGCTTTCTTT.

This chain links TRBV12-3 or TRBV12-4 with TRBJ1-4; D remains unclear. There are 14 residues in the CDR3. Trimming pared 3 bases from V and 10 bases from J, leaving 15 bases between. The CDR3 loop reads CASSFGAASGKLFF. In DNA, the CDR3 is TGTGCCAGCAGTTTTGGAGCGGCCAGTGGAAAACTGTTTTTT.

This clonotype was counted at least ten times. Here the CDR3 reads CASSLVESVQETQYF. CDR3 DNA sequence: TGTGCCAGCAGCTTAGTGGAGTCGGTTCAAGAGACCCAGTACTTC. The chain combines TRBV11-2 with TRBJ2-5; D remains unclear. Germline lookup yields CDR1 SGHAT and CDR2 FQNNGV. V lost 1 base to trimming and J lost 2 bases, with 11 bases between them. This CDR3 is built from 15 residues.